The 9 T cell receptor beta chains in this list originate from one sample, sequenced in a study of human T cells and chemical hapten exposure. Time point defined: pre-sensitization, week 0. As for treatment: therapeutic diphenylcyclopropenone sensitization with weekly scalp DPC. TCRdb re-derived calls from the RACE reads in MiXCR, one entry per CDR3 protein. This table holds about 290,000 distinct CDR3 sequences, approximately 7.5% found once. Source: whole blood, taken in connection with sensitization to the hapten diphenylcyclopropenone (DPC). These receptors were obtained from a man between 18 and 29 years old with alopecia areata. Some clones in this sample may be carry-over from other donors' samples.

The CDR3 loop is CASSQLLAGGRNEQFF. The CDR3 nucleotides read TGCGCCAGCAGCCAGTTACTAGCGGGGGGTCGCAATGAGCAGTTCTTC. The chain uses TRBV4-1 and TRBJ2-1, with 12 bases fitting TRBD2. Germline trimming cut 3 bases from V and 6 bases from J; bases unmatched to any gene: 6. The germline gives CDR1 MGHRA, CDR2 YSYEKL. CDR3 length: 16 amino acids.

This clonotype came up many times. This sequence joins TRBV7-9 and TRBJ1-6; possibly TRBD1 for D (6 bases). From germline, CDR1 is SEHNR and CDR2 FQNEAQ (reference sequence). Trimming removed 1 base from V and 1 base from J, with 14 bases in between. The CDR3 consists of 18 residues. This CDR3 reads CASSLVVGGASYNSPLHF. In nucleotides, the CDR3 is TGTGCCAGCAGCTTAGTGGTCGGGGGCGCGTCCTATAATTCACCCCTCCACTTT.

This clonotype was detected only a few times. The chain is built from TRBV2 and TRBJ1-1; D not certain. Germline CDR1 SNHLY, CDR2 FYNNEI. V lost 6 bases and J 4 bases, leaving 6 bases between the germline ends. This CDR3 is 11 amino acids long. CDR3 protein: CASRGFTEAFF. The CDR3 nucleotides read TGTGCCAGCAGAGGATTCACTGAAGCTTTCTTT.

This clonotype was detected only a few times. The J gene is TRBJ2-5, the V gene TRBV10-3, with 8 bases identical to TRBD2. The ends lost 0 bases at V and 0 bases at J; junction bases unmatched: 3. The CDR3 extends over 16 amino acids. CDR1 is ENHRY and CDR2 is SYGVKD in the germline V gene. The CDR3 region has the DNA TGTGCCATCAGTGAGTCTATTAGCGGGGACCAAGAGACCCAGTACTTC. This encodes CAISESISGDQETQYF.

The rearrangement joins TRBV10-3 to TRBJ2-3, with D possibly being TRBD2 (6 bases). V shed 3 bases and J shed 7 bases, with 11 bases lying between them. Germline-derived CDR1 and CDR2 are ENHRY and SYGVKD. The CDR3 totals 13 residues. The CDR3 here is CAISEGWDYTQYF. The CDR3 DNA reads TGTGCCATCAGTGAAGGGTGGGACTATACGCAGTATTTT.

In this sample, this clonotype turned up many times. The chain joins TRBV7-2 to TRBJ1-2; tentatively, D is TRBD1 (5 bases). Germline V lookup: CDR1 SGHTA, CDR2 FQGNSA. V lost 4 bases, J lost 5 bases, and 14 bases lay in between. The CDR3 totals 14 residues. The CDR3 nucleotides read TGTGCCAGCAGCTGGCCCCGACAGACATATGGCTACACCTTC. Encoded protein: CASSWPRQTYGYTF.

J is TRBJ2-6 and V is TRBV28, with 7 bases aligning to TRBD2. The CDR3 contains 16 residues. V gave up 4 bases and J gave up 3 bases; unmatched junction bases: 6. From germline, CDR1 is MDHEN and CDR2 SYDVKM. The CDR3 protein is CASSSAGVDGANVLTF. CDR3 DNA sequence: TGTGCCAGCAGTTCCGCGGGAGTGGATGGGGCCAACGTCCTGACTTTC.

This chain uses TRBV6-2 or TRBV6-3 with TRBJ2-7; TRBD2 aligns across 14 bases. The CDR3 runs 14 residues. Trimming removed 7 bases from V and 5 bases from J; junction bases left unmatched: 4. The germline V gene encodes CDR1 MNHEY and CDR2 SVGEGT. This chain's CDR3 is CASTPGLAGDEQYV. CDR3 DNA: TGTGCCAGCACGCCGGGACTAGCGGGGGACGAGCAGTACGTC.

This clonotype was found a few times. Germline and junction disagree at one end, which may indicate a read error. The chain links TRBV12-3 or TRBV12-4 to TRBJ2-1; D perhaps matches TRBD1 (5 bases). This CDR3 region has 11 residues. The DNA of the CDR3 is TGTGCCAGCAGTGGGGCGTCAGTACGGTCCTTC. This gives the protein CASSGASVRSF.